This T cell receptor beta chain was documented in a study of OX40 agonist ivuxolimab in advanced cancers. Across the study: Patients undergoing dose escalation presented with hepatocellular carcinoma, melanoma, renal cell or head and neck cancer. Whole-study findings and limits: On average, CD8+ T cells had more expanded clones than CD4+.

This CDR3 contains 16 residues. Germline-derived CDR1 and CDR2 are MDHEN and SYDVKM. The investigators sampled blood at baseline, at cycle 4 day 1, and at cycle 7 day 1. Some clones are missing from TCRdb's copy, which holds only in-frame ones; the method was immunoSEQ multiplex PCR. Of 75,000 to 80,000 clones detected, roughly 80% appear once; the ten largest clones hold about 4.6%. For this clone: The antigen is not known. A read error may produce the germline difference seen at one junction end.

This rearrangement joins TRBV28 to TRBJ2-7; D might be TRBD2 (5 bases). The origin of this receptor is an adult with an advanced solid tumor such as melanoma, head and neck, liver or kidney cancer. This sample comprised CD4+ or CD8+ T cells sorted from blood, obtained in a trial of the OX40 agonist ivuxolimab. The CDR3 here is CTSSQIASTTSYEQYF. The CDR3 DNA is TGTACCAGCAGCCAGATAGCGTCTACGACCTCCTACGAGCAGTACTTC.